This T cell receptor (beta chain) was captured in a study of esophageal squamous cell carcinoma under preoperative chemotherapy. Specified time point: before preoperative PTX-NDP chemotherapy. Patients received paclitaxel-nedaplatin as preoperative chemotherapy before surgery. In TCRdb, the PCR reads were re-called with MiXCR into one record per CDR3 protein. This repertoire shows 16,000 or so distinct CDR3 sequences, roughly 66% found once; its top ten account for 45% to 55%. On this clonotype itself: The antigen is not known.

Germline assignment: CDR1 MNHEY and CDR2 SVGAGI. Trimming took 4 bases from V and 13 from J; bases not matched to a gene: 20. CDR3 length: 19 residues. Study results and caveats: After paclitaxel-nedaplatin, abundant clones were more likely to contract than amplify. After treatment, tumor-infiltrating lymphocytes seemed to come partly from incoming peripheral T cells, not only local changes.

The TCR was taken from a human donor with esophageal squamous cell carcinoma. The donor label of this sample is uncertain. This specimen was collected from a patient given preoperative chemotherapy. This chain uses TRBV6-5 with TRBJ2-4; 15 nucleotides agree with TRBD2. The CDR3 nucleotides read TGTGCCAGCAGTTGGACTAGCGGGAGGGGGTGGAGAGACAAAGACACGCAGTACTTC. Amino acid sequence: CASSWTSGRGWRDKDTQYF.